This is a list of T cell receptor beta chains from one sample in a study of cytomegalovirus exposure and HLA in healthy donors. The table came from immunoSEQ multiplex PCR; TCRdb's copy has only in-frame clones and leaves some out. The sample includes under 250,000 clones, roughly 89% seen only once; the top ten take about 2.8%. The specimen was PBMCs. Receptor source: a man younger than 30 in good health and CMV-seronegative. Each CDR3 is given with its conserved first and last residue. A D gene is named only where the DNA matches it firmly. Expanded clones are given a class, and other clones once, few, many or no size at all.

CASSLEVPQFGNTIYF TGTGCCAGCAGCTTAGAAGTACCCCAGTTTGGAAACACCATATATTTT TRBV7-2 - 16 TRBJ1-3 -
CASSSRELQETQYF TGTGCCAGCAGCTCACGGGAGCTCCAGGAGACCCAGTACTTC TRBV7-9 few 14 TRBJ2-5 -
CASRRDRVADTQYF TGTGCCAGCAGGCGGGACAGGGTGGCAGATACGCAGTATTTT TRBV6-1 - 14 TRBJ2-3 TRBD1
CASTPRARSTDTQYF TGTGCCAGCACTCCGAGGGCGAGAAGCACAGATACGCAGTATTTT TRBV27 - 15 TRBJ2-3 -
CASSFSWGGTDTQYF TGTGCCAGCAGTTTCTCCTGGGGGGGCACAGATACGCAGTATTTT TRBV28 - 15 TRBJ2-3 -
CAISKDSNSPLHF TGTGCCATCAGTAAAGACAGTAATTCACCCCTCCACTTT TRBV10-3 - 13 TRBJ1-6 -
CASSPGSHSYNEQFF TGTGCCAGCAGCCCGGGTAGTCACTCCTACAATGAGCAGTTCTTC TRBV5-8 - 15 TRBJ2-1 -
CASSARESVSNEQFF TGTGCCAGCAGCGCTCGGGAGTCGGTTAGCAATGAGCAGTTCTTC TRBV9 - 15 TRBJ2-1 -
CASSQGDLGHQLAKNIQYF TGTGCCAGCAGCCAAGGTGATTTGGGACACCAGCTAGCCAAAAACATTCAGTACTTC TRBV4-2 - 19 TRBJ2-4 -
CASSDDDSSDMTEAFF TGTGCCAGCAGTGACGACGACAGTTCTGATATGACTGAAGCTTTCTTT TRBV6-4 - 16 TRBJ1-1 -
CASSPDRANQPQHF TGTGCCAGCTCACCGGACAGGGCAAATCAGCCCCAGCATTTT TRBV18 - 14 TRBJ1-5 TRBD1
CASSEWGLSNQPQHF TGTGCCAGCAGTGAATGGGGGCTCAGCAATCAGCCCCAGCATTTT TRBV6-1 - 15 TRBJ1-5 -
CASSQGLHYEQYF TGTGCCAGCAGCCAGGGGCTACACTACGAGCAGTACTTC TRBV13 few 13 TRBJ2-7 -
CASNFGGGSTDTQYF TGCGCCAGCAATTTTGGCGGGGGGAGCACAGATACGCAGTATTTT TRBV5-1 once 15 TRBJ2-3 TRBD2
CATSMGAQSSYEQYF TGTGCCACCAGCATGGGGGCCCAGAGCTCCTACGAGCAGTACTTC TRBV15 - 15 TRBJ2-7 -
CASSVNYNEQFF TGTGCCAGCTCAGTGAATTACAATGAGCAGTTCTTC TRBV9 - 12 TRBJ2-1 -
CASSLEGTLNTEAFF TGTGCCAGCAGCCTAGAGGGGACTCTGAACACTGAAGCTTTCTTT TRBV6-5 - 15 TRBJ1-1 -
CASSRQGASGTDTQYF TGCGCCAGCAGCCGACAGGGGGCTAGCGGCACAGATACGCAGTATTTT TRBV5-1 - 16 TRBJ2-3 TRBD1
CASKPDRVNSPLHF TGTGCCAGCAAGCCGGACAGAGTTAATTCACCCCTCCACTTT TRBV27 - 14 TRBJ1-6 -
CASSSRSSGGYEQYF TGCGCCAGCAGCTCACGGTCGAGCGGGGGGTACGAGCAGTACTTC TRBV4-1 - 15 TRBJ2-7 TRBD2
CARDRSCNEKLFF TGCGCCCGGGACAGGAGCTGTAATGAAAAACTGTTTTTT TRBV10-1 - 13 TRBJ1-4 TRBD1
CASSGLLGAFF TGTGCCAGCAGTGGACTCTTAGGAGCTTTCTTT TRBV27 - 11 TRBJ1-1 -
CASSFATQGRALHQETQYF TGTGCCAGCAGCTTCGCCACACAGGGGCGCGCGCTTCACCAAGAGACCCAGTACTTC TRBV7-8 - 19 TRBJ2-5 TRBD1
CASSLAQGSSPLHF TGCGCCAGCAGCTTGGCACAGGGGAGCTCACCCCTCCACTTT TRBV5-1 few 14 TRBJ1-6 TRBD1
CASSLGTETDTQYF TGCGCCAGCAGCTTGGGTACAGAAACAGATACGCAGTATTTT TRBV5-1 - 14 TRBJ2-3 -
CASSLEDTQYF TGTGCCAGCAGCTTGGAGGATACGCAGTATTTT TRBV11-2 once 11 TRBJ2-3 -
CASSPRTRGTDTQYF TGTGCCAGCTCGCCTAGGACTAGAGGGACAGATACGCAGTATTTT TRBV18 - 15 TRBJ2-3 TRBD2
CASSVEPGSTDTQYF TGTGCCAGCAGCGTAGAGCCGGGGAGCACAGATACGCAGTATTTT TRBV9 - 15 TRBJ2-3 -